The subject of this entry is one T cell receptor (beta chain). Its antigen remains unknown. Deep was the level at which the assay was run. Sequencing was performed with immunoSEQ multiplex PCR; in TCRdb, only in-frame clones are kept and a portion is missing. The sample has around 600,000 clones, around 97% seen once. These data belong to a study of shared clonotypes between healthy human individuals. Study conclusions and caveats: Naive CD4 clonotype sharing across four donors was approximately 5.2%. Sampling involved blood alone; tissue repertoires likely differ.

The CDR3 consists of 12 residues. Germline CDR1 reads MNHEY; CDR2 reads SVGAGI. Trimming left V 6 bases short and J 2 bases short, with 8 bases between. The V and J genes are TRBV6-5 and TRBJ2-7; D is uncertain. The sequence came from a woman in her 30s in good health. The material sequenced was naive CD4+ T cells sorted from blood. The sample's subset: CD45RA+ positively selected. The CDR3, as DNA: TGTGCCAGCAGCCCAGGAGCCTACGAGCAGTACTTC. Translating it yields CASSPGAYEQYF.